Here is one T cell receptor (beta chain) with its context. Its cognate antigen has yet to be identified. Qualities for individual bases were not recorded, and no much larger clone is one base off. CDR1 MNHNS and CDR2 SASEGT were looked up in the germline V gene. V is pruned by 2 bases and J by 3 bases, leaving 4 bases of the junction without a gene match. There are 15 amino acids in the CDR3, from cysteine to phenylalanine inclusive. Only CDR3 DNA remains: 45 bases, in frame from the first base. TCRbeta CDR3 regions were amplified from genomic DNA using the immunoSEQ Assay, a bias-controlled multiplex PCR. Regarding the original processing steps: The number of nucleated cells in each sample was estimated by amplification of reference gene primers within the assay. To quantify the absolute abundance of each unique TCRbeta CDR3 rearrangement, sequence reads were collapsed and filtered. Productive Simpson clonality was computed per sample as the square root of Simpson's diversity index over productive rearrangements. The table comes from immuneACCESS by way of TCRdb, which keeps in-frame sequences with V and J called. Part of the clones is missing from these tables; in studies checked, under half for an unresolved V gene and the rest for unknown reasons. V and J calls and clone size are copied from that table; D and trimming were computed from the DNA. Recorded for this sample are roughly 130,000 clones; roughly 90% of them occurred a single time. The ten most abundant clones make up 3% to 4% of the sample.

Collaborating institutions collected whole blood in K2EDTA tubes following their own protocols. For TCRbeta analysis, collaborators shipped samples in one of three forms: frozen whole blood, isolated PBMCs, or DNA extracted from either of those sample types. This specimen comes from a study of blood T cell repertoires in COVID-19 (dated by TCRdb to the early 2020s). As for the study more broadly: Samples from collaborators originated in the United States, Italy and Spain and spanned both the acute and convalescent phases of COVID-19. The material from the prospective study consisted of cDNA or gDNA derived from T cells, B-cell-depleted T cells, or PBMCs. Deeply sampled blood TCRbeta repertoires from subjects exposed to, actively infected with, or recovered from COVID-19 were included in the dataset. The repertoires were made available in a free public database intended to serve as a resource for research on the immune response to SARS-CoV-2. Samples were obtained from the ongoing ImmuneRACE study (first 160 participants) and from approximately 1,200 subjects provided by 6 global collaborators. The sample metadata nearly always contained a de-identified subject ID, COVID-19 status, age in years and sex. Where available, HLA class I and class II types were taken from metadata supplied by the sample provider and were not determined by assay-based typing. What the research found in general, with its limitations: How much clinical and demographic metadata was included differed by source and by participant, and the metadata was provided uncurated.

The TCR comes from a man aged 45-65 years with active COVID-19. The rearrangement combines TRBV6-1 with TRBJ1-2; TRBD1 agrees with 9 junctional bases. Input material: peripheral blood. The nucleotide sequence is TGTGCCAGCAGTGAATTTCGGACAGGGGACTATGGCTACACCTTC. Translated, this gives CASSEFRTGDYGYTF.